This TCR beta chain came from a study of T-cell reconstitution after alpha-beta-depleted transplantation in children. Broader study findings: Day-60 TCRbeta diversity that was high in some patients was derived from surviving recipient T cells and thymic progenitors. One year after transplant, T-cell counts and diversity came mostly from newly produced T cells.

This CDR3 has 13 amino acids. V lost 5 bases and J lost 5, with 12 bases in between. CDR1 and CDR2 from the germline V gene are MDHEN and SYDVKM. In regard to this clonotype: Its cognate antigen is unknown.

Molecular barcoding with unique molecular identifiers was used for the TCRbeta library. TCRdb used MiXCR to reprocess the PCR reads, holding one entry per CDR3 protein. This table has hundreds of thousands of distinct CDR3 sequences, about 10% appearing once. Sequenced material: PBMCs, taken before TCRalphabeta/CD19-depleted stem cell transplant. V is TRBV28 and J is TRBJ2-5; D is unclear. The sequence derives from a child between 2 and 9 years old with inherited bone marrow failure, due to receive a stem cell transplant. The CDR3 sequence is CASSLVDTETQYF. CDR3 bases: TGTGCCAGCAGTCTAGTTGACACGGAGACCCAGTACTTC.